The subject of this entry is one TCR beta chain. The antigen is undetermined. The data were taken from a study of graft-versus-host responses after intestinal transplantation. Study context: Recipients had transplants, and these were multivisceral, liver-intestinal, or isolated intestinal.

Assay: immunoSEQ multiplex PCR; the TCRdb copy retains only in-frame clones and omits some. The sample records about 110,000 clones, approximately 93% being singletons. Here the sequenced sample was unstimulated CD8+ T cells sorted from spleen or lymph node cells, taken before transplant. This sequence originates from a human donor who was the organ donor for an intestinal transplant.

DNA of the CDR3: TGTGCCAGCAGCGTAGAAGGGAGTAGCGGGGGCAAAGAGACCCAGTACTTC. This encodes CASSVEGSSGGKETQYF. J is TRBJ2-5 and V is TRBV9, with TRBD2 matching 9 bases. The CDR3 consists of 17 residues. The V segment lost 0 bases and the J segment 3 bases; nucleotides outside the gene matches: 9. The germline V gene has CDR1 SGDLS and CDR2 YYNGEE.